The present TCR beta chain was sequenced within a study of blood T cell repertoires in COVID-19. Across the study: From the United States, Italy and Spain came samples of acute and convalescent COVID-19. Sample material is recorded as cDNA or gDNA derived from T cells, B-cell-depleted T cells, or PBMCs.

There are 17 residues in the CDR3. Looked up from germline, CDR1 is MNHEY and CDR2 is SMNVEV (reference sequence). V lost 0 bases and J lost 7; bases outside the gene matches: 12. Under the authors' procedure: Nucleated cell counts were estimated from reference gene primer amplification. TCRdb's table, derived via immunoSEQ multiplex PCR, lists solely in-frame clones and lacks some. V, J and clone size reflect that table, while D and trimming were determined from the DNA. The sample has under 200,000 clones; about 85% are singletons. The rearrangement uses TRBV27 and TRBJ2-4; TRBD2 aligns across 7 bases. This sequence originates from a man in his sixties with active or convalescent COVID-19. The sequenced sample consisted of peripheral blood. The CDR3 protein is CASSLSLRLAAANIQYF. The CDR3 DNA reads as TGTGCCAGCAGTTTATCCCTTAGACTAGCCGCTGCGAACATTCAGTACTTC.